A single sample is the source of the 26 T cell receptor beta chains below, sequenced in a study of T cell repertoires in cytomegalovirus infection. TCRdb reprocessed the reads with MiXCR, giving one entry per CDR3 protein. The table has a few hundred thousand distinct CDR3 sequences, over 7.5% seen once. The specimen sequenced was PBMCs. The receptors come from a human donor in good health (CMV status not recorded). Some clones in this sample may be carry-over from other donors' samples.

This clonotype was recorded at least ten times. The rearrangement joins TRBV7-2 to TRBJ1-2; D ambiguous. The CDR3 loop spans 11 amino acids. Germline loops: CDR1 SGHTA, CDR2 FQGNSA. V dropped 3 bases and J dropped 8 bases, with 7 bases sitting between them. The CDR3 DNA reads TGTGCCAGCAGCTTTGCTGGCGGCTACACCTTC. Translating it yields CASSFAGGYTF.

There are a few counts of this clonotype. CDR3 coding DNA: TGTGCCAGCAGCTTTTCCCTAGCGGGGGGCACCGGGGAGCTGTTTTTT. It codes for CASSFSLAGGTGELFF. This sequence joins TRBV11-3 and TRBJ2-2, with TRBD2 matching 11 bases. The V and J ends lost 3 bases and 4 bases, in that order; junction bases with no gene match: 4. The length of the CDR3 is 16 residues. Looked up from germline, CDR1 is SGHNT and CDR2 is YENEEA.

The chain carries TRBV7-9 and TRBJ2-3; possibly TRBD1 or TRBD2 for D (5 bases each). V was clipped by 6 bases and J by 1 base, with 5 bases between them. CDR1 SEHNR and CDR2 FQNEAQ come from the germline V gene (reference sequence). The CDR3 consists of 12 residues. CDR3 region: CASRGGTDTQYF. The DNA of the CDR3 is TGTGCCAGCAGGGGGGGCACAGATACGCAGTATTTT.

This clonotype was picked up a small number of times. For the CDR3, the DNA is TGCGCCAGCAGCCAAGATCGGGGCGGAACTGGGGCCAACGTCCTGACTTTC. Amino acids: CASSQDRGGTGANVLTF. V gene TRBV4-3 combines with J gene TRBJ2-6, with D perhaps being TRBD1 or TRBD2 (5 bases each). Germline V gene sequence: CDR1 LGHNA, CDR2 YSLEER. This CDR3 has 17 residues. V lost 0 bases and J lost 2, with 11 bases in between.

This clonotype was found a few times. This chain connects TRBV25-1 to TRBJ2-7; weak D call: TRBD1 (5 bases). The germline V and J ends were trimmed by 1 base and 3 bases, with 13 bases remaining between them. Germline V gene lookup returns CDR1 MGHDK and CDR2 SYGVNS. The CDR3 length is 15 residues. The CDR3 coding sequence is TGTGCCAGCAGTGAATCGCAGGGTTGGCACTACGAGCAGTACTTC. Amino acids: CASSESQGWHYEQYF.

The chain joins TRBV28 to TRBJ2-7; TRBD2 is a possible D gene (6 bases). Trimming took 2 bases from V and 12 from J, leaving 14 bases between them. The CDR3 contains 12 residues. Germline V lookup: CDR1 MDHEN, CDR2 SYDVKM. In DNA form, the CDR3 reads TGTGCCAGCAGTTTAGGGAGGACTAACTTGTACTTC. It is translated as CASSLGRTNLYF.

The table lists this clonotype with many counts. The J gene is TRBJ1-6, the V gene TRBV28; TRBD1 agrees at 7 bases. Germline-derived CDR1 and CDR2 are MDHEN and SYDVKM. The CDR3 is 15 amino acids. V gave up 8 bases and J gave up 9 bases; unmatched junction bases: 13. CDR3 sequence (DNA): TGTGCCAGCTTTCCTGAGCAGGGGGTGGGTTCACCCCTCCACTTT. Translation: CASFPEQGVGSPLHF.

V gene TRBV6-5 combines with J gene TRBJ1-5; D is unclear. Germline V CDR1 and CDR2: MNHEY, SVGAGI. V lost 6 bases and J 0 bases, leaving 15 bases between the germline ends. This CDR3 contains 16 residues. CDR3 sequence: CASRPNPLYSNQPQHF. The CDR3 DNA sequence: TGTGCCAGCAGACCGAACCCACTATATAGCAATCAGCCCCAGCATTTT.

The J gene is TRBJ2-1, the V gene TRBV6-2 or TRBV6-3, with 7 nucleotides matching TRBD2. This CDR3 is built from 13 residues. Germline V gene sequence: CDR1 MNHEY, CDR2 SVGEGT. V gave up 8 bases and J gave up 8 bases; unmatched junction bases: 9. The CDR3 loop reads CASAPSGIHEQFF. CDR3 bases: TGTGCCAGCGCCCCTAGCGGAATCCATGAGCAGTTCTTC.

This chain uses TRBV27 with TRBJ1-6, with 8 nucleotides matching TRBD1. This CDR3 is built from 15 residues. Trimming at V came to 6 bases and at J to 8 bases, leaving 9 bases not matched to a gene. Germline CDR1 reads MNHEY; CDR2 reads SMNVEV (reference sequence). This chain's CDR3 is CASSPRDRRYSPLHF. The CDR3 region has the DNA TGTGCCAGCAGCCCCCGGGACAGGAGATATTCACCCCTCCACTTT.

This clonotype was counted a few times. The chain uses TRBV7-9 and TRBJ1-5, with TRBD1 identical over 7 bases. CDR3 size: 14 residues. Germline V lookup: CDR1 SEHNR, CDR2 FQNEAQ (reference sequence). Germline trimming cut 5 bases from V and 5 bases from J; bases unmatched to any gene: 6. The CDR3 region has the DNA TGTGCCAGCAGCCCCGCCAGGGGGGATCAGCCCCAGCATTTT. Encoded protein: CASSPARGDQPQHF. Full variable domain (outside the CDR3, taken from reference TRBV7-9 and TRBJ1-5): DTGVSQNPRHKITKRGQNVTFRCDPISEHNRLYWYRQTLGQGPEFLTYFQNEAQLEKSRLLSDRFSAERPKGSFSTLEIQRTEQGDSAMYLCASSPARGDQPQHFGDGTRLSIL.

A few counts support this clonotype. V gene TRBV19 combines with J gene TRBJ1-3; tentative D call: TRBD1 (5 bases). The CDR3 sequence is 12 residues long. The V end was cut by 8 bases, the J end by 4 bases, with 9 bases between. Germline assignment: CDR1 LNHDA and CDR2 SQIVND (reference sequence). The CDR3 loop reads CASAGAGNTIYF. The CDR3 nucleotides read TGTGCCAGTGCCGGGGCCGGAAACACCATATATTTT.

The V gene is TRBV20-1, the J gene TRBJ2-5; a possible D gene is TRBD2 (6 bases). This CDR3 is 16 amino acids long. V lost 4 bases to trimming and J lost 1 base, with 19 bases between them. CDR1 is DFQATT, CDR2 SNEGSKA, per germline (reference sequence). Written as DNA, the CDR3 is TGCAGTGCTAAGGACTACCTCCGCCGGGCCCAAGAGACCCAGTACTTC. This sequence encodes CSAKDYLRRAQETQYF.

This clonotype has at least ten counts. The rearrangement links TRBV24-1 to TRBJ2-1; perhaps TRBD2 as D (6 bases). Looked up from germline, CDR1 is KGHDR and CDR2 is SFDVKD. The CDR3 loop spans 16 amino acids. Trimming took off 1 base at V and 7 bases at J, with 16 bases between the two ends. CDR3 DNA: TGTGCCACCAGTGATTTTGGAGGGGCCGAGGAGAATGAGCAGTTCTTC. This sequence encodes CATSDFGGAEENEQFF.

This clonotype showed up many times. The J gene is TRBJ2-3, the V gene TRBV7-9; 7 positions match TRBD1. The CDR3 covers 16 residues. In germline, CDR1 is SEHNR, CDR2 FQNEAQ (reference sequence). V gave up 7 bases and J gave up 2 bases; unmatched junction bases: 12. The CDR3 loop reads CASTLPFDRVTDTQYF. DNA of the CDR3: TGTGCCAGCACCCTACCATTTGACAGGGTCACAGATACGCAGTATTTT.

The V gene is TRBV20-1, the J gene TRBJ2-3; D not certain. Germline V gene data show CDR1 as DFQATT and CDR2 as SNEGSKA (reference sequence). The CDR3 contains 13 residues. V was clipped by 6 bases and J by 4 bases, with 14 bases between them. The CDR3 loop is CSAGRTAPDTQYF. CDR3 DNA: TGCAGTGCGGGCCGCACGGCCCCAGATACGCAGTATTTT.

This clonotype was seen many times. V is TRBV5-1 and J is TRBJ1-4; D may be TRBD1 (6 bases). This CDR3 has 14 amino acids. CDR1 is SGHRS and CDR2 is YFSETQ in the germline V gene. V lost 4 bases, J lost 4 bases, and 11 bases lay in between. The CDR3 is CASSPGQYNEKLFF. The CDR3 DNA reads TGCGCCAGCAGCCCCGGACAGTATAATGAAAAACTGTTTTTT. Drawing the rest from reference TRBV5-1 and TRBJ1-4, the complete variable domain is KAGVTQTPRYLIKTRGQQVTLSCSPISGHRSVSWYQQTPGQGLQFLFEYFSETQRNKGNFPGRFSGRQFSNSRSEMNVSTLELGDSALYLCASSPGQYNEKLFFGSGTQLSVL.

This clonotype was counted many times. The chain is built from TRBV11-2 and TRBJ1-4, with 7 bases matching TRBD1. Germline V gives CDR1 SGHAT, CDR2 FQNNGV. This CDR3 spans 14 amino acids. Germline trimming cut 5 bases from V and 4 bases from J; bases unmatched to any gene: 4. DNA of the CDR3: TGTGCCAGCAGCCGGGGACAGCTTAATGAAAAACTGTTTTTT. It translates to CASSRGQLNEKLFF.

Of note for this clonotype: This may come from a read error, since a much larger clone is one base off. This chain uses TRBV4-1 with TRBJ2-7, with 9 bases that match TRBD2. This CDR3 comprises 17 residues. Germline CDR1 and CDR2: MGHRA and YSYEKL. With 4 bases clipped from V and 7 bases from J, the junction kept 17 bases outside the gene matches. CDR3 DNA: TGCGCCAGCAGCCCTGTACGTCGAAGCGGGAGGAGGAATGAGCAGTACTTC. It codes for CASSPVRRSGRRNEQYF.

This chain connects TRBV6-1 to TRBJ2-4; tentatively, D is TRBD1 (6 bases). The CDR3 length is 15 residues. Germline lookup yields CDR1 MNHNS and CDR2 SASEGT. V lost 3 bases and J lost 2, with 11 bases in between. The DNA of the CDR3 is TGTGCCAGCAGTGAGATAGGGACAACCAAAAACATTCAGTACTTC. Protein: CASSEIGTTKNIQYF.

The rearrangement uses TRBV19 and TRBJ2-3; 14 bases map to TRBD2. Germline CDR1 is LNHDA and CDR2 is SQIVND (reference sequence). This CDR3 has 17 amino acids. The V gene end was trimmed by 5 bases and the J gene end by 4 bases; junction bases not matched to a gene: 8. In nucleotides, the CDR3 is TGTGCCAGTAGTTCCAAGACTAGCGGGAGGGCGGCAGATACGCAGTATTTT. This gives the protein CASSSKTSGRAADTQYF.

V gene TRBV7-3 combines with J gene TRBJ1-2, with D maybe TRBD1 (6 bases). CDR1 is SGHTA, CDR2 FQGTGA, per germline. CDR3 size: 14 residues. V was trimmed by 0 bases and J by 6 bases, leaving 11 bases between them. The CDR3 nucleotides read TGTGCCAGCAGCTTAACTGGGGGGGCAGATGGCTACACCTTC. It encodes CASSLTGGADGYTF. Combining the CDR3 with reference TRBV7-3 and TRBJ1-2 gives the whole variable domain GAGVSQTPSNKVTEKGKYVELRCDPISGHTALYWYRQSLGQGPEFLIYFQGTGAADDSGLPNDRFFAVRPEGSVSTLKIQRTERGDSAVYLCASSLTGGADGYTFGSGTRLTVV.

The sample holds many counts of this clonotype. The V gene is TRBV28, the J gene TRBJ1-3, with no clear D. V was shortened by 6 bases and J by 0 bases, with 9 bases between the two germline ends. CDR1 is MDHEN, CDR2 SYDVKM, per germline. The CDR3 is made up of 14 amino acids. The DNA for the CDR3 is TGTGCCAGCAGGTCCGCTAACTCTGGAAACACCATATATTTT. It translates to CASRSANSGNTIYF.

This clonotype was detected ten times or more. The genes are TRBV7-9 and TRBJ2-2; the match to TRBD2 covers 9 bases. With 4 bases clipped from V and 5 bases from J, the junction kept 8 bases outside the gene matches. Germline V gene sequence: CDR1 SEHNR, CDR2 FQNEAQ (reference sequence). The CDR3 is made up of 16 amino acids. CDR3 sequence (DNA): TGTGCCAGCAGCTCCCTGAGCGGGAGGCGAACCGGGGAGCTGTTTTTT. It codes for CASSSLSGRRTGELFF.

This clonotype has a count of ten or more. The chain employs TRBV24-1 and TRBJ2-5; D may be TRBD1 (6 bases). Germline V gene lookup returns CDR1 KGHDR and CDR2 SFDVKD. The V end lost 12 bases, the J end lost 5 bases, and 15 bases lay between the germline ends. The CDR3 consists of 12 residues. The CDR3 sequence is CAPTTGTETQYF. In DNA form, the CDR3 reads TGTGCCCCTACTACAGGGACCGAGACCCAGTACTTC.

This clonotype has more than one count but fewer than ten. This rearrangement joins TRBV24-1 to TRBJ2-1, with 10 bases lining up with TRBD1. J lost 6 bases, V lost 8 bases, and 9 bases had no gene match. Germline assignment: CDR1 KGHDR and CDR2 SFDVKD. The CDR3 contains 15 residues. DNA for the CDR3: TGTGCCACCAAGCCCGGGACAGGGGTCCCCAATGAGCAGTTCTTC. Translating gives CATKPGTGVPNEQFF.